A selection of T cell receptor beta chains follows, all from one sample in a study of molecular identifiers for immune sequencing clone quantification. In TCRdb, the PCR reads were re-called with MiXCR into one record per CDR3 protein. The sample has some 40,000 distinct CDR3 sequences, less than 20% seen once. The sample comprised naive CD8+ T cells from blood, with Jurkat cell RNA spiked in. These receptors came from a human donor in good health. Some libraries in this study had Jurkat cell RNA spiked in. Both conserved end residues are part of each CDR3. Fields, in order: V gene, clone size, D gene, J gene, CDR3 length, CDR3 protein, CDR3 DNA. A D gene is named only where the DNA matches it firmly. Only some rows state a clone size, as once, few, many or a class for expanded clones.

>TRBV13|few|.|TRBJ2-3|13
CASLDYGTDTQYF
TGTGCCAGCCTGGACTATGGTACAGATACGCAGTATTTT
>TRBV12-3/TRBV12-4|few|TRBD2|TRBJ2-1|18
CASSSPSGTSGRADEQFF
TGTGCCAGCAGTTCGCCCTCCGGGACTAGCGGGAGGGCCGATGAGCAGTTCTTC
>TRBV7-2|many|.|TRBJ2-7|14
CASSPTVPSYEQYF
TGTGCCAGCAGCCCGACAGTTCCCTCCTACGAGCAGTACTTC
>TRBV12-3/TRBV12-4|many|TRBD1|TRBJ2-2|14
CASSLGTATGELFF
TGTGCCAGCAGTCTCGGGACAGCCACCGGGGAGCTGTTTTTT
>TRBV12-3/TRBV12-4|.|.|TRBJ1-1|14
CASSFYRDNAEAFF
TGTGCCAGCAGTTTTTATCGGGACAACGCCGAAGCTTTCTTT
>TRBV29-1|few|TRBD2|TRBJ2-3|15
CSVGTSGSGVDTQYF
TGCAGCGTCGGGACTAGCGGGAGCGGGGTAGATACGCAGTATTTT
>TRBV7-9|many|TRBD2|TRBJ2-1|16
CASSTQLAGGNNEQFF
TGTGCCAGCAGCACACAACTAGCGGGAGGAAACAATGAGCAGTTCTTC
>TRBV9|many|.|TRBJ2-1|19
CASSATTKVRGTPYNEQFF
TGTGCCAGCAGCGCCACTACAAAGGTGAGGGGGACACCCTACAATGAGCAGTTCTTC
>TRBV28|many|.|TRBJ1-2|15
CASRFVGDDFNGYTF
TGTGCCAGCAGATTCGTAGGGGATGACTTCAATGGCTACACCTTC
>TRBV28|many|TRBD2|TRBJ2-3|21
CASSFSDFLREGGGSTDTQYF
TGTGCCAGCAGTTTCTCAGACTTTTTACGGGAGGGTGGGGGTTCCACAGATACGCAGTATTTT
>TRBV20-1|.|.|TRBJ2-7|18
CSARDRETGAGNSYEQYF
TGCAGTGCTAGAGATCGTGAGACGGGTGCGGGCAACTCCTACGAGCAGTACTTC
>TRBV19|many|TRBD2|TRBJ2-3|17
CASSIDVSGRAGDTQYF
TGTGCCAGTAGTATAGATGTTAGCGGGAGGGCCGGGGATACGCAGTATTTT
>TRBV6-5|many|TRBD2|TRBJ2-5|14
CASSVAGGQETQYF
TGTGCCAGCTCTGTAGCGGGGGGACAAGAGACCCAGTACTTC
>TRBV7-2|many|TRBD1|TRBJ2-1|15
CASSTWTGGYNEQFF
TGTGCCAGCAGCACCTGGACAGGGGGCTACAATGAGCAGTTCTTC
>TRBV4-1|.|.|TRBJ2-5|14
CASMAVGYQETQYF
TGCGCCAGCATGGCTGTTGGGTACCAAGAGACCCAGTACTTC
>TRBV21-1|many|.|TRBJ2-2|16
CASSRPQGTNTGELFF
TGTGCCAGCAGCCGACCCCAGGGCACGAACACCGGGGAGCTGTTTTTT